This T cell receptor (beta chain) was identified in a study of CD8 T cells in Susac syndrome. The germline V gene encodes CDR1 SEHNR and CDR2 FQNEAQ (reference sequence). V lost 4 bases, J lost 5 bases, and 12 bases lay in between. This CDR3 comprises 13 residues. From blood CD8+ and CD4+ T cells, TCR beta sequences were generated. RNA, at roughly 0.45 to 1 ug, was reverse transcribed with random hexamers. TCRdb re-called the immunoSEQ multiplex PCR reads with MiXCR, one entry per CDR3 protein. The repertoire holds 180,000 or so distinct CDR3 sequences, with 95% as singletons. The sequence came from a human donor in good health. Sample: CD4+ T cells from PBMCs. J is TRBJ2-7 and V is TRBV7-9; D gene ambiguous. CDR3 nucleotide sequence: TGTGCCAGCAGCTCCTCAGGTTACCACGAGCAGTACGTC. Its translation is CASSSSGYHEQYV.